Following are 21 T cell receptor beta chains from one sample sequenced in a study of PD-L1 blockade in urothelial cancer. Time point: pretreatment peripheral blood. Some clones are missing from TCRdb's copy, which holds only in-frame ones; the method was immunoSEQ multiplex PCR. The table shows 45,000 to 50,000 clones, with 80% to 85% occurring only once. Material: PBMCs, obtained around atezolizumab (anti-PD-L1) treatment. These TCRs come from a man aged 50-59 years with urothelial cancer.

The V call is TRBV5-1, the J call TRBJ1-1; 8 bases agree with TRBD1. Trimming cost V 3 bases and J 1 base; bases outside gene matches: 5. The CDR3 covers 15 residues. The V gene's germline CDR1 is SGHRS and CDR2 YFSETQ. The CDR3 region is CASSSTGGSNTEAFF. Here the CDR3 DNA reads TGCGCCAGCAGCTCTACAGGGGGTTCGAACACTGAAGCTTTCTTT.

This sequence joins TRBV4-2 and TRBJ2-1; 8 bases line up with TRBD1. Germline V gene lookup returns CDR1 LGHNA and CDR2 YNFKEQ. V shed 9 bases, J shed 8 bases, and the junction held 15 bases outside the gene matches. There are 15 residues in the CDR3. The CDR3 is CASGKGQGRFDEQFF. CDR3 DNA: TGTGCCAGTGGAAAAGGACAGGGAAGGTTCGATGAGCAGTTCTTC.

The chain joins TRBV27 to TRBJ1-2; 12 nucleotides align to TRBD1. This CDR3 region has 15 residues. From germline, CDR1 is MNHEY and CDR2 SMNVEV (reference sequence). V lost 6 bases to trimming and J lost 5 bases; unmatched junction nucleotides: 7. The CDR3 is CASSLGDRGPYGYTF. The CDR3 DNA sequence: TGTGCCAGCAGCCTGGGGGACAGGGGGCCTTATGGCTACACCTTC.

The chain is built from TRBV6-5 and TRBJ1-2, with D maybe TRBD1 (5 bases). CDR1 and CDR2 from the germline V gene are MNHEY and SVGAGI. The CDR3 contains 14 residues. The V and J ends lost 9 bases and 7 bases respectively, with 21 bases between them. Here the CDR3 reads CARRWGLRLAGYTF. CDR3 DNA sequence: TGTGCCAGGCGGTGGGGCCTCCGATTAGCTGGCTACACCTTC.

The chain couples TRBV5-1 to TRBJ2-3; D is perhaps TRBD2 (6 bases). This CDR3 comprises 16 residues. V lost 4 bases to trimming and J lost 1 base, with 16 bases between them. Germline lookup yields CDR1 SGHRS and CDR2 YFSETQ. CDR3 protein: CASSLGTTGGTDTQYF. CDR3 coding DNA: TGCGCCAGCAGCCTCGGGACCACGGGGGGCACAGATACGCAGTATTTT.

The V and J genes are TRBV18 and TRBJ2-3, with 12 bases that match TRBD2. The CDR3 covers 17 residues. CDR1 is KGHSH, CDR2 LQKENI, per germline. The junction had 3 bases not matched to a gene; V was cut back by 1 base and J by 1 base. CDR3 loop: CASSPLGLAGRTDTQYF. CDR3 nucleotide sequence: TGTGCCAGCTCACCACTTGGACTAGCGGGACGCACAGATACGCAGTATTTT.

This clone was detected only once. The J gene is TRBJ1-1, the V gene TRBV12-2; TRBD1, the D gene given by the table, was not confirmed from the DNA. TRBV12-2 is reported as a pseudogene. The CDR3 has 17 residues. The CDR3 DNA is TGTGCAAGTCGCTTAGGGCACCGTGGGACAGCGAACACTGAAGCTTTCTTT. It is translated as CASRLGHRGTANTEAFF.

The V call is TRBV29-1, the J call TRBJ1-1; D gene ambiguous. V lost 3 bases and J lost 5, with 13 bases in between. Looked up from germline, CDR1 is SQVTM and CDR2 is ANQGSEA. This CDR3 spans 13 amino acids. DNA of the CDR3: TGCAGCGTTGAGATCTCAGAATCGACTGAAGCTTTCTTT. It yields the protein CSVEISESTEAFF.

The chain couples TRBV7-9 to TRBJ2-1; D is uncertain. The CDR3 consists of 15 residues. With 5 bases removed from V and 0 bases from J, the gap between germline ends came to 11 bases. The V gene's germline CDR1 is SEHNR and CDR2 FQNEAQ (reference sequence). The CDR3 loop is CASSPVLGSYNEQFF. The CDR3 DNA reads as TGTGCCAGCAGCCCCGTCCTAGGCTCCTACAATGAGCAGTTCTTC.

The rearrangement uses TRBV11-2 and TRBJ1-6; D ambiguous. Germline lookup yields CDR1 SGHAT and CDR2 FQNNGV. The V and J ends lost 5 bases and 0 bases respectively, with 5 bases between them. CDR3 size: 14 residues. This chain's CDR3 is CASSPFSYNSPLHF. CDR3 nucleotides: TGTGCCAGCAGCCCGTTCTCCTATAATTCACCCCTCCACTTT.

This sequence joins TRBV6-4 and TRBJ2-2; D may be TRBD2 (5 bases). Trimming cost V 8 bases and J 1 base, with 11 bases left between them. The CDR3 loop spans 14 amino acids. Germline CDR1 is MRHNA and CDR2 is SNTAGT. CDR3 amino acids: CASSLRGNTGELFF. CDR3 sequence (DNA): TGTGCCAGCTCTCTCCGGGGGAACACCGGGGAGCTGTTTTTT.

Comment on this clone: One end of the junction is discordant with germline, which a read error may explain. The rearrangement links TRBV6-1 to TRBJ2-4; D is ambiguous. CDR1 and CDR2 from the germline V gene are MNHNS and SASEGT. The CDR3 spans 14 residues. The CDR3 DNA follows: TGTGCCAGCAGGGAAGTACTAGCCAAAAACATTCAGTACTTC. As protein: CASREVLAKNIQYF.

V usage is TRBV12-5 and J usage is TRBJ2-2; D may be TRBD2 (6 bases). The CDR3 extends over 14 amino acids. V was clipped by 3 bases and J by 7 bases, with 12 bases between them. The germline V gene has CDR1 LGHNT and CDR2 FRNRAP. This chain's CDR3 is CASGLGLTDGELFF. The CDR3 nucleotides are TGTGCTAGTGGTTTAGGACTAACGGACGGGGAGCTGTTTTTT.

The chain recombines TRBV18 with TRBJ2-1; 13 nucleotides agree with TRBD2. CDR1 is KGHSH and CDR2 is LQKENI in the germline V gene. V lost 3 bases, J lost 6 bases, and 2 bases stayed unmatched. This CDR3 has 15 amino acids. CDR3 coding DNA: TGTGCCAGCTCACCTGGACTAGCGGGAGTCAATGAGCAGTTCTTC. Translation: CASSPGLAGVNEQFF.

The V and J genes are TRBV11-2 and TRBJ2-3; D possibly corresponds to TRBD2 (6 bases). CDR3 length: 17 residues. Germline loops: CDR1 SGHAT, CDR2 FQNNGV. V gave up 1 base and J gave up 6 bases, with 20 bases separating them. CDR3 nucleotides: TGTGCCAGCAGCTTAGTTTCCGGGGGTGATCCGAAGGATACGCAGTATTTT. Translating gives CASSLVSGGDPKDTQYF. Based on the CDR3 plus reference TRBV11-2 and TRBJ2-3, the full variable domain is EAGVAQSPRYKIIEKRQSVAFWCNPISGHATLYWYQQILGQGPKLLIQFQNNGVVDDSQLPKDRFSAERLKGVDSTLKIQPAKLEDSAVYLCASSLVSGGDPKDTQYFGPGTRLTVL.

The chain recombines TRBV10-2 with TRBJ1-1, with D perhaps TRBD1 (6 bases). The CDR3 has 14 amino acids. CDR1 is WSHSY and CDR2 is SAAADI in the germline V gene. The V end lost 4 bases, the J end lost 1 base, and 10 bases lay between the germline ends. CDR3 sequence: CASSADRRNTEAFF. CDR3 nucleotides: TGCGCCAGCAGTGCTGACAGGCGGAACACTGAAGCTTTCTTT.

The V gene is TRBV18, the J gene TRBJ1-3; D gene unclear. The length of the CDR3 is 17 residues. Germline V gene lookup returns CDR1 KGHSH and CDR2 LQKENI. Trimming cost V 2 bases and J 0 bases, with 14 bases left between them. CDR3 loop: CASSPSRSLHSGNTIYF. CDR3 nucleotide sequence: TGTGCCAGCTCACCATCTCGCAGTCTTCACTCTGGAAACACCATATATTTT. Full variable domain (rest looked up from reference TRBV18 and TRBJ1-3): NAGVMQNPRHLVRRRGQEARLRCSPMKGHSHVYWYRQLPEEGLKFMVYLQKENIIDESGMPKERFSAEFPKEGPSILRIQQVVRGDSAAYFCASSPSRSLHSGNTIYFGEGSWLTVV.

V and J are TRBV21-1 and TRBJ2-4; the table gives TRBD2 as D, unverified against the DNA. TRBV21-1 is tagged as a pseudogene. The CDR3 runs 19 residues. Written as DNA, the CDR3 is TGTGCCAGCAGCAAAGAAGGGGCCAGGACTAGCGATGCCAAAAACATTCAGTACTTC. This gives the protein CASSKEGARTSDAKNIQYF.

CDR3 sequence reads: CASSQDRGRGNTIYF. Written as DNA, the CDR3 is TGCGCCAGCAGCCAAGATAGGGGGCGAGGAAACACCATATATTTT. The chain is built from TRBV4-1 and TRBJ1-3, with 7 bases lining up with TRBD1. V shed 0 bases, J shed 4 bases, and the junction held 3 bases outside the gene matches. Germline lookup yields CDR1 MGHRA and CDR2 YSYEKL. There are 15 residues in the CDR3.

This clone was observed a handful of times. The chain links TRBV7-3 to TRBJ2-2, with D maybe TRBD2 (5 bases). This CDR3 spans 16 amino acids. V shed 3 bases and J shed 4 bases, with 15 bases lying between them. Germline loops: CDR1 SGHTA, CDR2 FQGTGA. The CDR3: CASSFQAAAGTGELFF. The CDR3 DNA follows: TGTGCCAGCAGCTTTCAAGCGGCCGCGGGCACCGGGGAGCTGTTTTTT.

This chain uses TRBV28 with TRBJ2-7; D perhaps matches TRBD1 (6 bases). The CDR3 spans 11 residues. Germline-derived CDR1 and CDR2 are MDHEN and SYDVKM. With 3 bases removed from V and 8 bases from J, the gap between germline ends came to 8 bases. As DNA, the CDR3 is TGTGCCAGCAGTTTTAGGGGGAAGCAGTACGTC. It translates to CASSFRGKQYV.